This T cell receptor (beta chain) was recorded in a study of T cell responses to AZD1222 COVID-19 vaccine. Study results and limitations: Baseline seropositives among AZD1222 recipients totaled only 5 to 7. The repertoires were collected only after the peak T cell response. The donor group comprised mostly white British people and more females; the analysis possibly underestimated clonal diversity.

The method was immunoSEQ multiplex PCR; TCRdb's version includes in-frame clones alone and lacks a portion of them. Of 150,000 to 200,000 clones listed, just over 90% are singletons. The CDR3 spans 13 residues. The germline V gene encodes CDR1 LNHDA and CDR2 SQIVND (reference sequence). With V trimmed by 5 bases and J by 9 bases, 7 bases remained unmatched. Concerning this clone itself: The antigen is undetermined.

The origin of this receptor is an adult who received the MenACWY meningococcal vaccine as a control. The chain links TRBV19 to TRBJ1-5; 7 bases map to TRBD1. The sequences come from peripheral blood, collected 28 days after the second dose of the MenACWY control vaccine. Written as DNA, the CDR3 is TGTGCCAGTAGTTCGTCAGGGGGGCGGCCCCAGCATTTT. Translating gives CASSSSGGRPQHF.